What follows are 9 T cell receptor beta chains derived from one specimen sequenced in a study of shared clonotypes between healthy human individuals. The repertoire was sequenced with immunoSEQ multiplex PCR; TCRdb's copy has only in-frame clones and lacks some. The sample shows 400,000 to 600,000 clones, around 79% of them seen only once. Sequencing input: PBMCs. These receptors all come from a woman aged 40 to 49 in good health. Some clones in this sample may be carry-over from other donors' samples.

This clone was recorded once. The chain has TRBV10-3 and TRBJ1-5; no clear D. Trimming left V 4 bases short and J 0 bases short, with 4 bases between. From germline, CDR1 is ENHRY and CDR2 SYGVKD. This CDR3 has 13 residues. CDR3 bases: TGTGCCATCAGTGCCCATAGCAATCAGCCCCAGCATTTT. This translates into CAISAHSNQPQHF.

About this clone itself: It differs at one base from a far larger clone, so likely a read error. The chain uses TRBV29-1 and TRBJ1-1; the D gene is possibly TRBD1 (6 bases). The germline V gene encodes CDR1 SQVTM and CDR2 ANQGSEA. The V and J ends lost 6 bases and 6 bases respectively, with 14 bases between them. This CDR3 has 12 residues. CDR3 nucleotides: TGCAGCGTCGGGGGCGGCCTGGCTGAAGCTTTCTTT. This codes for CSVGGGLAEAFF.

V and J are TRBV28 and TRBJ2-7, with D possibly matching TRBD2 (5 bases). V lost 7 bases and J 7 bases, leaving 23 bases between the germline ends. Germline loops: CDR1 MDHEN, CDR2 SYDVKM. This CDR3 has 15 amino acids. The CDR3 loop is CASTPRGAGRSEQYF. CDR3 DNA: TGTGCCAGCACTCCCCGGGGAGCCGGTAGAAGTGAGCAGTACTTC.

This clone was counted a few times. This chain uses TRBV7-3 with TRBJ1-5, with D perhaps matching TRBD1 (6 bases). V gave up 4 bases and J gave up 7 bases, with 11 bases separating them. The CDR3 covers 13 residues. In germline, CDR1 is SGHTA, CDR2 FQGTGA. The CDR3 DNA follows: TGTGCCAGCAGCTCAACGAGGGGGCAGCCCCAGCATTTT. This translates into CASSSTRGQPQHF.

This clone was counted a few times. This chain joins TRBV28 and TRBJ1-1; a weak D match, TRBD1 (5 bases). With 5 bases removed from V and 4 bases from J, the gap between germline ends came to 11 bases. The CDR3 spans 13 residues. CDR1 MDHEN and CDR2 SYDVKM come from the germline V gene. The CDR3 DNA reads TGTGCCAGCAGTCTCGGGACGGGCACTGAAGCTTTCTTT. It specifies CASSLGTGTEAFF.

V gene TRBV4-2 combines with J gene TRBJ2-1; 8 nucleotides align to TRBD2. The trim removed 0 bases at V and 10 bases at J, leaving 8 bases unmatched. The CDR3 consists of 15 residues. The germline V gene has CDR1 LGHNA and CDR2 YNFKEQ. Here the CDR3 reads CASSQDASGSVEQFF. DNA of the CDR3: TGTGCCAGCAGCCAAGATGCGAGCGGGAGCGTCGAGCAGTTCTTC.

The gene calls are TRBV19 and TRBJ2-7; D is possibly TRBD2 (5 bases). In germline, CDR1 is LNHDA, CDR2 SQIVND (reference sequence). The CDR3 totals 15 residues. V was clipped by 1 base and J by 3 bases, with 13 bases between them. CDR3 nucleotides: TGTGCCAGTAGTATAGTGCTAGCAGCAAACTACGAGCAGTACTTC. Its translation: CASSIVLAANYEQYF.

The chain joins TRBV5-1 to TRBJ2-1; TRBD1 matches 9 bases. Germline values: CDR1 SGHRS, CDR2 YFSETQ. This CDR3 has 16 amino acids. V gave up 2 bases and J gave up 5 bases; unmatched junction bases: 8. The CDR3 here is CASSFAPGQGNNEQFF. Written as DNA, the CDR3 is TGCGCCAGCAGCTTTGCACCGGGACAGGGCAACAATGAGCAGTTCTTC.

This sequence joins TRBV18 and TRBJ2-7, with D maybe TRBD1 (5 bases). V was shortened by 5 bases and J by 6 bases, with 20 bases between the two germline ends. The CDR3 has 15 amino acids. The germline CDR1 and CDR2 sequences are KGHSH and LQKENI. The CDR3 reads CASSTGRRAHGEQYF. The CDR3 DNA sequence: TGTGCCAGCTCAACAGGACGGCGAGCCCACGGCGAGCAGTACTTC. Combining the CDR3 with reference TRBV18 and TRBJ2-7 gives the whole variable domain NAGVMQNPRHLVRRRGQEARLRCSPMKGHSHVYWYRQLPEEGLKFMVYLQKENIIDESGMPKERFSAEFPKEGPSILRIQQVVRGDSAAYFCASSTGRRAHGEQYFGPGTRLTVT.